This note documents a single T cell receptor beta chain sequence. Sequencing was performed with immunoSEQ multiplex PCR; in TCRdb, only in-frame clones are kept and a portion is missing. In the table there are 95,000 to 110,000 clones, around four fifths of which are singletons. The CDR3 is 16 amino acids. The V gene end was trimmed by 7 bases and the J gene end by 1 base; junction bases not matched to a gene: 4. The germline V gene has CDR1 ENHRY and CDR2 SYGVKD. These data originate in a study of blood T cell repertoires in COVID-19. This chain links TRBV10-3 with TRBJ2-3; 14 nucleotides align to TRBD2. Sequencing was performed on peripheral blood. The sequence was obtained from a human donor in a cohort sampled during active COVID-19. For the CDR3, the DNA is TGTGCCATCAAACGGGGACTAGCGGGGGGCACAGATACGCAGTATTTT. Protein product: CAIKRGLAGGTDTQYF.